The 10 T cell receptor beta chains listed next were all sequenced from one sample in a study of blood T cell repertoires in COVID-19. Sequencing used immunoSEQ multiplex PCR; TCRdb keeps in-frame clones, though not all of them. The table includes some 30,000 clones, 70% to 90% detected once. Sequenced sample: peripheral blood. The source is a woman aged 80 or over with active or convalescent COVID-19.

V usage is TRBV5-5 and J usage is TRBJ2-7, with 10 bases identical to TRBD1. V was clipped by 0 bases and J by 4 bases; unmatched bases: 7. Germline lookup yields CDR1 SGHKS and CDR2 YYEKEE (reference sequence). The CDR3 has 16 amino acids. The CDR3 nucleotides read TGTGCCAGCAGCTTGGATGTGACAGGGGGCATTTACGAGCAGTACTTC. Translating it yields CASSLDVTGGIYEQYF.

The J gene is TRBJ2-7, the V gene TRBV6-6, with D perhaps TRBD2 (6 bases). V was pared by 5 bases and J by 4 bases, with 6 bases between. This CDR3 is 11 amino acids long. CDR1 is MNHNY and CDR2 is SVGAGI in the germline V gene (reference sequence). The CDR3 region has the DNA TGTGCCAGCAGTGGACTATACGAGCAGTACTTC. It encodes CASSGLYEQYF.

The V gene is TRBV27, the J gene TRBJ1-6; D remains unclear. Germline V gene lookup returns CDR1 MNHEY and CDR2 SMNVEV (reference sequence). V dropped 2 bases and J dropped 6 bases, with 11 bases sitting between them. This CDR3 region has 15 residues. CDR3 sequence: CASSLVWSTNSPLHF. The CDR3 bases are TGTGCCAGCAGTTTAGTTTGGTCTACTAATTCACCCCTCCACTTT.

This sequence joins TRBV18 and TRBJ1-2; TRBD1 might be the D (5 bases). CDR1 KGHSH and CDR2 LQKENI come from the germline V gene. Trimming took off 3 bases at V and 3 bases at J, with 14 bases between the two ends. The CDR3 length is 15 residues. CDR3 in DNA: TGTGCCAGCTCACCGCCTGCGACAGTGCACTATGGCTACACCTTC. It specifies CASSPPATVHYGYTF.

The rearrangement uses TRBV6-6 and TRBJ2-1, with 9 bases aligning to TRBD1. The CDR3 runs to 15 residues. J was trimmed by 7 bases and V by 6 bases; bases with no gene match: 10. The germline V gene has CDR1 MNHNY and CDR2 SVGAGI (reference sequence). Here the CDR3 DNA reads TGTGCCAGCAGGCCCCGGGACAGGGCCCCTAATGAGCAGTTCTTC. It translates to CASRPRDRAPNEQFF.

The V call is TRBV5-1, the J call TRBJ2-1; 10 bases match TRBD2. There are 15 residues in the CDR3. V shed 7 bases, J shed 4 bases, and the junction held 8 bases outside the gene matches. Per germline, CDR1 SGHRS and CDR2 YFSETQ. In nucleotides, the CDR3 is TGCGCCAGCCGCCTGGGGACTAGCGAGTACAATGAGCAGTTCTTC. Translating it yields CASRLGTSEYNEQFF.

The J gene is TRBJ1-5, the V gene TRBV5-3; TRBD1 agrees at 7 bases. TRBV5-3 has ORF status, its function being uncertain. The CDR3 extends over 17 amino acids. V lost 2 bases and J lost 0; bases outside the gene matches: 8. This CDR3 reads CARSFCDRAYSNQPQHF. For the CDR3, the DNA is TGTGCCAGAAGCTTCTGTGACAGGGCTTATAGCAATCAGCCCCAGCATTTT.

The chain recombines TRBV13 with TRBJ1-5; D is possibly TRBD1 (6 bases). CDR3 size: 14 residues. V lost 3 bases and J 5 bases, leaving 11 bases between the germline ends. Germline lookup yields CDR1 PRHDT and CDR2 FYEKMQ (reference sequence). CDR3 DNA: TGTGCCAGCAGCTTGGGGGGGGGCGATCAGCCCCAGCATTTT. Translating it yields CASSLGGGDQPQHF.

The genes are TRBV5-6 and TRBJ2-2, with 7 bases matching TRBD1. CDR3 length: 17 residues. Germline CDR1 is SGHDT and CDR2 is YYEEEE. Trimming at V came to 0 bases and at J to 2 bases, leaving 7 bases not matched to a gene. CDR3 in amino acids: CASSLARGSINTGELFF. CDR3 coding DNA: TGTGCCAGCAGCTTGGCCAGGGGGTCGATAAACACCGGGGAGCTGTTTTTT.

On this clone itself: The sample holds other DNA sequences that translate to the same CDR3. The chain joins TRBV19 to TRBJ1-4; D is undetermined. Germline CDR1 is LNHDA and CDR2 is SQIVND (reference sequence). The V end was cut by 4 bases, the J end by 2 bases, with 11 bases between. The CDR3 loop spans 15 amino acids. The CDR3 DNA is TGTGCCAGTAGTAAGGCGCGGGTTACTAATGAAAAACTGTTTTTT. Its protein is CASSKARVTNEKLFF.